These 12 T cell receptor beta chains share one sample of origin, sequenced in a study of cytomegalovirus exposure and HLA in healthy donors. The PCR employed 60 Vbeta primers together with 13 Jbeta primers. Only in-frame clones appear in the TCRdb table, and some are missing; sequencing was by immunoSEQ multiplex PCR. The data show about 200,000 clones, with 82% seen just once and under 7.5% held by the top ten. The sample taken for sequencing was PBMCs. The source is a woman aged 45-65 years in good health and CMV-seropositive.

The V gene is TRBV2, the J gene TRBJ1-2; perhaps TRBD1 as D (6 bases). The CDR3 totals 13 residues. Trimming took off 5 bases at V and 3 bases at J, with 10 bases between the two ends. Germline loops: CDR1 SNHLY, CDR2 FYNNEI. This CDR3 reads CASSLQGDYGYTF. The CDR3 nucleotides read TGTGCCAGCAGTCTACAGGGTGACTATGGCTACACCTTC. Using reference TRBV2 and TRBJ1-2 for the parts outside the CDR3, the full variable domain is EPEVTQTPSHQVTQMGQEVILRCVPISNHLYFYWYRQILGQKVEFLVSFYNNEISEKSEIFDDQFSVERPDGSNFTLKIRSTKLEDSAMYFCASSLQGDYGYTFGSGTRLTVV.

The chain joins TRBV5-3 to TRBJ2-1; a weak D match, TRBD2 (6 bases). TRBV5-3 belongs to the ORF category, with a function that is uncertain. The CDR3 contains 12 residues. V was cut by 1 base and J by 10 bases, with 9 bases left in between. The CDR3 reads CARSLWGEEQFF. The DNA for the CDR3 is TGTGCCAGAAGCTTGTGGGGGGAAGAGCAGTTCTTC.

The chain combines TRBV5-6 with TRBJ1-6, with 7 bases fitting TRBD1. Trimming removed 2 bases from V and 6 bases from J; junction bases left unmatched: 5. Germline V CDR1 and CDR2: SGHDT, YYEEEE. This CDR3 is built from 15 residues. The CDR3 is CASSFGDRVNSPLHF. In DNA form, the CDR3 reads TGTGCCAGCAGCTTTGGAGACAGGGTTAATTCACCCCTCCACTTT.

V gene TRBV30 combines with J gene TRBJ2-5; D remains unclear. V was pared by 0 bases and J by 5 bases, with 4 bases between. Germline-derived CDR1 and CDR2 are GTSNPN and SVGIG (reference sequence). There are 11 residues in the CDR3. In DNA form, the CDR3 reads TGTGCCTGGAGTGTACTCGAGACCCAGTACTTC. It specifies CAWSVLETQYF. The whole variable domain, filled in from reference TRBV30 and TRBJ2-5, reads SQTIHQWPATLVQPVGSPLSLECTVEGTSNPNLYWYRQAAGRGLQLLFYSVGIGQISSEVPQNLSASRPQDRQFILSSKKLLLSDSGFYLCAWSVLETQYFGPGTRLLVL.

This chain joins TRBV5-1 and TRBJ1-5, with D perhaps TRBD1 (5 bases). V dropped 0 bases and J dropped 7 bases, with 14 bases sitting between them. Germline values: CDR1 SGHRS, CDR2 YFSETQ. The CDR3 is 15 amino acids. CDR3 DNA sequence: TGCGCCAGCAGCTTGGGAGTAGGGGCGATGCAGCCCCAGCATTTT. It specifies CASSLGVGAMQPQHF.

This clone was counted between two and nine times. The V gene is TRBV11-3, the J gene TRBJ2-5; TRBD1 matches at 9 bases. CDR3 length: 15 residues. Germline-derived CDR1 and CDR2 are SGHNT and YENEEA. Losses at the gene ends were 1 base for V and 4 bases for J; bases not matched to a gene: 4. The CDR3 DNA is TGTGCCAGCAGCTTAGGGGGACAGGGAGGAGAGACCCAGTACTTC. It is translated as CASSLGGQGGETQYF.

The J gene is TRBJ2-7, the V gene TRBV2; TRBD1 matches 8 bases. Germline V gene sequence: CDR1 SNHLY, CDR2 FYNNEI. Unmatched junction bases numbered 8, after V lost 8 bases and J lost 5 bases. CDR3 length: 13 amino acids. The CDR3 loop is CASFQGAGNEQYF. CDR3 DNA sequence: TGTGCCAGCTTCCAGGGGGCCGGAAACGAGCAGTACTTC.

The V and J genes are TRBV4-2 and TRBJ2-1; 9 nucleotides match TRBD2. Trimming took 4 bases from V and 4 from J; bases not matched to a gene: 5. From germline, CDR1 is LGHNA and CDR2 YNFKEQ. The CDR3 spans 15 residues. The CDR3 sequence: CASSPDLAGYNEQFF. CDR3 coding DNA: TGTGCCAGCAGCCCCGACCTAGCGGGGTACAATGAGCAGTTCTTC.

This clone was counted a few times. The gene calls are TRBV27 and TRBJ1-6, with 8 bases that match TRBD1. Germline-derived CDR1 and CDR2 are MNHEY and SMNVEV (reference sequence). This CDR3 is built from 17 residues. V was clipped by 1 base and J by 8 bases; unmatched bases: 10. Here the CDR3 reads CASSLFGQGRRDSPLHF. CDR3 nucleotide sequence: TGTGCCAGCAGTTTATTCGGACAGGGCCGAAGGGATTCACCCCTCCACTTT.

This clone has more than one count but fewer than ten. This chain links TRBV19 with TRBJ1-5; D not certain. Trimming left V 3 bases short and J 6 bases short, with 9 bases between. The germline V gene encodes CDR1 LNHDA and CDR2 SQIVND (reference sequence). There are 13 residues in the CDR3. The CDR3: CASSIQYTQPQHF. As DNA, the CDR3 is TGTGCCAGTAGTATCCAGTATACTCAGCCCCAGCATTTT.

The chain joins TRBV7-8 to TRBJ2-2; D uncertain. CDR1 is SGHVS and CDR2 is FQNEAQ in the germline V gene. V was trimmed by 1 base and J by 5 bases, leaving 8 bases between them. The CDR3 runs 14 residues. Here the CDR3 reads CASSLVLGTGELFF. CDR3 bases: TGTGCCAGCAGCTTAGTACTTGGTACCGGGGAGCTGTTTTTT.

This chain joins TRBV5-1 and TRBJ2-1; TRBD1 aligns across 9 bases. The CDR3 runs 14 residues. Unmatched junction bases numbered 3, after V lost 0 bases and J lost 8 bases. Germline loops: CDR1 SGHRS, CDR2 YFSETQ. The CDR3 DNA reads TGCGCCAGCAGCTTGGGACAGGGGGAGGATGAGCAGTTCTTC. Translated: CASSLGQGEDEQFF. The full variable domain, its missing parts supplied by reference TRBV5-1 and TRBJ2-1, is KAGVTQTPRYLIKTRGQQVTLSCSPISGHRSVSWYQQTPGQGLQFLFEYFSETQRNKGNFPGRFSGRQFSNSRSEMNVSTLELGDSALYLCASSLGQGEDEQFFGPGTRLTVL.